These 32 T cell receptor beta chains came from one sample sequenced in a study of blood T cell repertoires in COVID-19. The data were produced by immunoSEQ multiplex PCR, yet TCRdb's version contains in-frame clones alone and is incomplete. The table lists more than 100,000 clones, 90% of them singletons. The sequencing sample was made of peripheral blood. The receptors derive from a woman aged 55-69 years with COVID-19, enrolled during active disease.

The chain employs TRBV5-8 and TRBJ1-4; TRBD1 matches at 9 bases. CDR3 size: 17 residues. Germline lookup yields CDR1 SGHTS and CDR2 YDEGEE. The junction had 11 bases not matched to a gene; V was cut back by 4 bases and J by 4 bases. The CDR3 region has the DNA TGTGCCAGCAGCGTGGGACAGGGATTTGCCTTTAATGAAAAACTGTTTTTT. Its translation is CASSVGQGFAFNEKLFF.

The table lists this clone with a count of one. The CDR3 reads CASSLALADNEQFF. The CDR3 DNA reads as TGTGCCAGCAGCTTGGCACTAGCTGACAATGAGCAGTTCTTC. The V and J genes are TRBV7-7 and TRBJ2-1, with a weak D call TRBD2 (6 bases). CDR1 and CDR2 (germline): SSHAT, FNYEAQ (reference sequence). The CDR3 is made up of 14 amino acids. The V and J ends lost 3 bases and 5 bases respectively, with 11 bases between them. Full variable domain (remainder filled in from reference TRBV7-7 and TRBJ2-1): GAGVSQSPRYKVTKRGQDVTLRCDPISSHATLYWYQQALGQGPEFLTYFNYEAQPDKSGLPSDRFSAERPEGSISTLTIQRTEQRDSAMYRCASSLALADNEQFFGPGTRLTVL.

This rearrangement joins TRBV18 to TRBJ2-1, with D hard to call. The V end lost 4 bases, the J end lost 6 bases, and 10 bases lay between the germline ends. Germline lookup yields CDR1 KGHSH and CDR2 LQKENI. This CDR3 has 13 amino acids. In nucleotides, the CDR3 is TGTGCCAGCTCACAGAGTAGAACCAATGAGCAGTTCTTC. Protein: CASSQSRTNEQFF.

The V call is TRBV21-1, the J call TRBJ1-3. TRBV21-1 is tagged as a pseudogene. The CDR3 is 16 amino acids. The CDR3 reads CASSKRSRGLGNTIYF. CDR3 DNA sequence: TGTGCCAGCAGCAAACGGTCGCGGGGGCTCGGAAACACCATATATTTT.

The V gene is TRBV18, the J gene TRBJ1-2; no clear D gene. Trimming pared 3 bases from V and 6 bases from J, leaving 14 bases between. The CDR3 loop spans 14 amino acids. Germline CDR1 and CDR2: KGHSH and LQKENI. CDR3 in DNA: TGTGCCAGCTCACCCACCCGGGGTGAACATGGCTACACCTTC. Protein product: CASSPTRGEHGYTF.

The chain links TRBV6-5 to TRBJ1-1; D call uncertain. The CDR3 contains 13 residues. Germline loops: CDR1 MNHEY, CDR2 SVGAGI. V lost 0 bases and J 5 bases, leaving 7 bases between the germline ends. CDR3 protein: CASSYSSPTEAFF. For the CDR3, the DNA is TGTGCCAGCAGTTACTCGAGTCCTACTGAAGCTTTCTTT.

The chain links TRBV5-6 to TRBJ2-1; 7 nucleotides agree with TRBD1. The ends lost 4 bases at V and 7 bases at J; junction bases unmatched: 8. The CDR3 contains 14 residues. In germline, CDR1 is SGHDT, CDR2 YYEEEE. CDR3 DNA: TGTGCCAGCAGCGGGAAGGGGGCTAGGAATGAGCAGTTCTTC. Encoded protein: CASSGKGARNEQFF.

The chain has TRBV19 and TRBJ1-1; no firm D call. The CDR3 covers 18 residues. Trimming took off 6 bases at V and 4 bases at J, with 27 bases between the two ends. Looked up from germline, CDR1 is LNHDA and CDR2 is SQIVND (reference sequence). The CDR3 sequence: CASSPPVGSSIVSTEAFF. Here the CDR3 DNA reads TGTGCCAGTAGCCCCCCCGTGGGCAGTAGTATCGTGAGCACTGAAGCTTTCTTT.

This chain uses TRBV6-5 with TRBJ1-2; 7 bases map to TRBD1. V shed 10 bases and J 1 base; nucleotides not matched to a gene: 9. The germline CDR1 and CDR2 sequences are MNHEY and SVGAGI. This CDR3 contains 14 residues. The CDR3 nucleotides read TGTGCCATCAGAAGGGGGCGAGATAACTATGGCTACACCTTC. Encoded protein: CAIRRGRDNYGYTF.

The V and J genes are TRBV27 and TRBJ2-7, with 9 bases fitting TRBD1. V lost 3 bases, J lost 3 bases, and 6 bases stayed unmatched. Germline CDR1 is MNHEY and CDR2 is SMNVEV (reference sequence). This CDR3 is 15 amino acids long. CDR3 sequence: CASSFNRGRLYEQYF. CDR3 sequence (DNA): TGTGCCAGCAGTTTTAACAGGGGGCGACTCTACGAGCAGTACTTC.

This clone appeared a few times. For the CDR3, the DNA is TGTGCCAGCAGCTTAGGATTAGCGGGGCGGGCTTCCTACGAGCAGTACTTC. Encoded protein: CASSLGLAGRASYEQYF. The chain is built from TRBV7-9 and TRBJ2-7; 8 bases match TRBD2. The CDR3 length is 17 residues. V shed 1 base, J shed 1 base, and the junction held 9 bases outside the gene matches. Per the germline V gene, CDR1 is SEHNR and CDR2 is FQNEAQ (reference sequence).

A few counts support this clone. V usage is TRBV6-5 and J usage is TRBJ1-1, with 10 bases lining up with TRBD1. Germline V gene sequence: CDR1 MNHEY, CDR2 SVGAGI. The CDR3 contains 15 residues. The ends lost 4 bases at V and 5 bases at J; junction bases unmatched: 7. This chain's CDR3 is CASSSWTGGRTEAFF. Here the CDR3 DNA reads TGTGCCAGCAGTTCATGGACAGGGGGTAGGACTGAAGCTTTCTTT.

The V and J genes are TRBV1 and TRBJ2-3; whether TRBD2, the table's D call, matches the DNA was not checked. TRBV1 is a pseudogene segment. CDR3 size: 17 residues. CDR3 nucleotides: TGCACCAGCGGAAGACCACGAGCGGGGGGCCGGGCGGTTACGCAGTATTTT. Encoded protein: CTSGRPRAGGRAVTQYF.

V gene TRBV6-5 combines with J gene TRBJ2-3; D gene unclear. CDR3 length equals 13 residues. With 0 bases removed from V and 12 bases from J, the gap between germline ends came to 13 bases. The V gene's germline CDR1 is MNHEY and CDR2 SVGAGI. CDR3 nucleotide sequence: TGTGCCAGCAGTTACTCGTTAACAGCCCTCCAGTATTTT. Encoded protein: CASSYSLTALQYF.

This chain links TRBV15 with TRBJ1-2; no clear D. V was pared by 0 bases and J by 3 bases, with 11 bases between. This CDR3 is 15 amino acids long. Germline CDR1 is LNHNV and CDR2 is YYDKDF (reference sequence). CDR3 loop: CATSRDSGSHYGYTF. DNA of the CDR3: TGTGCCACCAGCAGAGATTCAGGCAGCCACTATGGCTACACCTTC.

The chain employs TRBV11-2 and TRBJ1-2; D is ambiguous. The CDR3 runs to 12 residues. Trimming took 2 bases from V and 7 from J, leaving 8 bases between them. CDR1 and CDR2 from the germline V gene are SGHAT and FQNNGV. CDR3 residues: CASSLSLFGYTF. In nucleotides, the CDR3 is TGTGCCAGCAGCTTAAGTCTATTTGGCTACACCTTC.

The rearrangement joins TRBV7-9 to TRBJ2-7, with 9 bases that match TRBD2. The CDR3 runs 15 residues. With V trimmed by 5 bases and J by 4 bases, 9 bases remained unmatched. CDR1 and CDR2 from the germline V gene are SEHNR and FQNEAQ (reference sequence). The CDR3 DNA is TGTGCCAGCAGCCCCCCGACTAGCGGCAAGTACGAGCAGTACTTC. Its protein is CASSPPTSGKYEQYF.

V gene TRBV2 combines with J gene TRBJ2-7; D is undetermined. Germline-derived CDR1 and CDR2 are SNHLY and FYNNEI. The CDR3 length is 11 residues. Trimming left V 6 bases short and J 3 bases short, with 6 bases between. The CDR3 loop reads CASSRLYEQYF. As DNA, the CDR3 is TGTGCCAGCAGCAGACTCTACGAGCAGTACTTC.

This chain's CDR3 is CASSAGGQGASGYTF. CDR3 nucleotides: TGTGCCAGTAGTGCCGGAGGACAGGGGGCGAGTGGCTACACCTTC. This chain links TRBV19 with TRBJ1-2; 11 bases are shared with TRBD1. CDR1 is LNHDA, CDR2 SQIVND, per germline (reference sequence). With 5 bases clipped from V and 7 bases from J, the junction kept 9 bases outside the gene matches. CDR3 length equals 15 residues. The full variable domain, with the rest looked up from reference TRBV19 and TRBJ1-2, is DGGITQSPKYLFRKEGQNVTLSCEQNLNHDAMYWYRQDPGQGLRLIYYSQIVNDFQKGDIAEGYSVSREKKESFPLTVTSAQKNPTAFYLCASSAGGQGASGYTFGSGTRLTVV.

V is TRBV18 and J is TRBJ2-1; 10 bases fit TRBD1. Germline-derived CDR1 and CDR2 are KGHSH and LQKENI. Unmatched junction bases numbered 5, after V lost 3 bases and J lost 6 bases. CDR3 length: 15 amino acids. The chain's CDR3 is CASSPPGQGSNEQFF. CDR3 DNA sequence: TGTGCCAGCTCACCCCCGGGACAGGGGAGCAATGAGCAGTTCTTC.

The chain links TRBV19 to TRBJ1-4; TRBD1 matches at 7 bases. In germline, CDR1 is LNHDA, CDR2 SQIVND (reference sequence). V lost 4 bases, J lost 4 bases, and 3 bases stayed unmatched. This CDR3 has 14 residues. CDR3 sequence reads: CASSTTGINEKLFF. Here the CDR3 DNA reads TGTGCCAGTAGTACGACAGGGATTAATGAAAAACTGTTTTTT.

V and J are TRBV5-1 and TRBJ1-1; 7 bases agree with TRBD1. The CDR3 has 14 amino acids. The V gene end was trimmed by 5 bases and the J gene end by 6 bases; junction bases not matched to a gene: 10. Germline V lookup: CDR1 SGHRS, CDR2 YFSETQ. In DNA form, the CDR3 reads TGCGCCAGCAGGTTTACACAGGGGTCACCTGAAGCTTTCTTT. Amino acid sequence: CASRFTQGSPEAFF. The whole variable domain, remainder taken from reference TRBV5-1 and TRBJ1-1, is KAGVTQTPRYLIKTRGQQVTLSCSPISGHRSVSWYQQTPGQGLQFLFEYFSETQRNKGNFPGRFSGRQFSNSRSEMNVSTLELGDSALYLCASRFTQGSPEAFFGQGTRLTVV.

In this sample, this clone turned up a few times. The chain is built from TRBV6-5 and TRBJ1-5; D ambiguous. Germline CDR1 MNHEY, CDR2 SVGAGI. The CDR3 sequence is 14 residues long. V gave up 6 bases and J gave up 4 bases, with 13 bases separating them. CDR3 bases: TGTGCCAGCAGCATGGGAGTACTGAATCAGCCCCAGCATTTT. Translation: CASSMGVLNQPQHF.

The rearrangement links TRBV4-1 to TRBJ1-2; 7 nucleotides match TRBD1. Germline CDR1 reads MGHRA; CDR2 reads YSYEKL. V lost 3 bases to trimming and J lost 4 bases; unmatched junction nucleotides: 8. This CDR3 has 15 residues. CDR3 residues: CASSHAPAGGYGYTF. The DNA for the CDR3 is TGCGCCAGCAGCCACGCCCCGGCAGGGGGCTATGGCTACACCTTC.

CDR3 bases: TGTGCCAGTAACAGGGACGGAGGTATCACTGAAGCTTTCTTT. This translates into CASNRDGGITEAFF. This rearrangement joins TRBV19 to TRBJ1-1, with D possibly matching TRBD1 (6 bases). This CDR3 spans 14 amino acids. Germline V CDR1 and CDR2: LNHDA, SQIVND (reference sequence). The V end lost 7 bases, the J end lost 4 bases, and 16 bases lay between the germline ends.

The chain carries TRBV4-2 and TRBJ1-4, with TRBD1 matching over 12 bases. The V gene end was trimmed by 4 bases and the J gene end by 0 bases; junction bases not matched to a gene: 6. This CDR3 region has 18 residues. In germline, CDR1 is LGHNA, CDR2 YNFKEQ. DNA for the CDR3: TGTGCCAGCAGCCCTGGGACAGGGGGCCGGGCAACTAATGAAAAACTGTTTTTT. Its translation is CASSPGTGGRATNEKLFF.

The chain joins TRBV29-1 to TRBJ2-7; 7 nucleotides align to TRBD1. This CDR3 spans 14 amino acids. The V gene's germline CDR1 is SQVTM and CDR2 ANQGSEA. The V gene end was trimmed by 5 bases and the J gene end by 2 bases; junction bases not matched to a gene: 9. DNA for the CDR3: TGCAGCGTTACCTGGACAGGTTCACCCTACGAGCAGTACTTC. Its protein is CSVTWTGSPYEQYF.

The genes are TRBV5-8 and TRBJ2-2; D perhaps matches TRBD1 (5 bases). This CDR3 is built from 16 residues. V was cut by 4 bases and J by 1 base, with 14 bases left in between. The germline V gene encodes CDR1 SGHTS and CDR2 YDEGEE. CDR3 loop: CASSAMGQGNTGELFF. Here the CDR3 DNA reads TGTGCCAGCAGCGCCATGGGGCAGGGGAACACCGGGGAGCTGTTTTTT.

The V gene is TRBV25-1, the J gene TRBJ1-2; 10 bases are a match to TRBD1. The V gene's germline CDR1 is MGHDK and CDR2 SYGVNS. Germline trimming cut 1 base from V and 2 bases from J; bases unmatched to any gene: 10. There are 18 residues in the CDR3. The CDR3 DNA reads TGTGCCAGCAGTGAATCCCCCATCCTGACAGGGGGCAACTATGGCTACACCTTC. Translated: CASSESPILTGGNYGYTF.

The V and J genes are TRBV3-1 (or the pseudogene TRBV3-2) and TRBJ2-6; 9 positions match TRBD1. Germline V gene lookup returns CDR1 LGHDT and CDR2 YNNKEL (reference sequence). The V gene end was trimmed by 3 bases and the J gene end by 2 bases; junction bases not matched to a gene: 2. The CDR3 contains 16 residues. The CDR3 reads CASSHTGGAGANVLTF. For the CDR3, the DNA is TGTGCCAGCAGCCACACAGGGGGCGCTGGGGCCAACGTCCTGACTTTC.

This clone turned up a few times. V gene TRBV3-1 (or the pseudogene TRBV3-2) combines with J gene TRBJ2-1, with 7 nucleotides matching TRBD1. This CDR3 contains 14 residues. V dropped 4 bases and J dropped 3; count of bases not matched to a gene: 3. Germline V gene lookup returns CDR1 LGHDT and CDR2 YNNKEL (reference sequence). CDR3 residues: CASSRDSLYNEQFF. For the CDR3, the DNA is TGTGCCAGCAGCCGGGACAGCCTCTACAATGAGCAGTTCTTC.

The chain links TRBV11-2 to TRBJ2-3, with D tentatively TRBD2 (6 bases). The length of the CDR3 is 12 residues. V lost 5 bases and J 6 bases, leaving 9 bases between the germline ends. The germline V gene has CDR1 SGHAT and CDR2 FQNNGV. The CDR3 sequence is CASSGGSDTQYF. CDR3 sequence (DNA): TGTGCCAGCAGCGGAGGGAGTGATACGCAGTATTTT.